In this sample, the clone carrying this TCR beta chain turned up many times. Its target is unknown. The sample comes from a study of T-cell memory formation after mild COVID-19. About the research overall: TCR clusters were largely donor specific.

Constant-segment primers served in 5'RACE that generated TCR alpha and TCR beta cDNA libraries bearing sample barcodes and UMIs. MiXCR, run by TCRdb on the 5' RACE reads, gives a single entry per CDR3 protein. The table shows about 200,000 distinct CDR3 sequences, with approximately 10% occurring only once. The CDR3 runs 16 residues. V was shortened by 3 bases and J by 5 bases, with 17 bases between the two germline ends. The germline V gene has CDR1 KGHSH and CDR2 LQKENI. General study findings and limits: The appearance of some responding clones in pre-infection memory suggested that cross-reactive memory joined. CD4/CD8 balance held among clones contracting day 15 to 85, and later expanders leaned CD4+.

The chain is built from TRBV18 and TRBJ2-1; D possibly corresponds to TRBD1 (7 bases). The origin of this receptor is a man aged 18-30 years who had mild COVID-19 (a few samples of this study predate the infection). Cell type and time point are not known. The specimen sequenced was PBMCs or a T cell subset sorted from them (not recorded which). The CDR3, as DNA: TGTGCCAGCTCACCCCAGGGGGGAGGAGTTAACAATGAGCAGTTCTTC. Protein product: CASSPQGGGVNNEQFF.